These T cell receptor beta chains were read from a single sample in a study of cytomegalovirus exposure and HLA in healthy donors. Profiling relied on immunoSEQ multiplex PCR, and the TCRdb table lists in-frame clones only, not all of them. The table lists 150,000 to 200,000 clones, over 75% of them singletons. Specimen: PBMCs. The source of these receptors is a woman in her fifties or sixties in good health and CMV-seronegative. The conserved cysteine and the conserved F or W are not part of the CDR3 here.

V	length	CDR3
TRBV4-3	13	ASSQDAFRDTEAF
TRBV28	13	ASSTLAGSREKLF
TRBV28	14	ASSSASGSSYNEQF
TRBV28	12	ASSLSDRSGGYT
TRBV7-3	11	ASSLYRGETQY
TRBV5-6	15	ASSHPGQGSGANGLT
TRBV6-5	11	ASSQVLSYEQY
TRBV5-1	12	ASSSTPGFHEQY
TRBV6-5	14	ASSYSGRGRNYGYT
TRBV28	12	ASSLPLDRFGYT
TRBV10-3	10	ATRAGDTEAF
TRBV29-1	9	SVQGFGEQY
TRBV5-6	12	ASSLRPSTGELF
TRBV29-1	12	SVIRGGENEKLF
TRBV7-9	14	ASNTGTSGSYNEQF
TRBV28	13	ASSLRIDLNTEAF
TRBV5-1	13	ASSLSSGRAYEQY
TRBV28	11	ASRRAGPGELF
TRBV18	13	ASSPPTGYQETQY
TRBV29-1	11	SVVRGNYNEQF
TRBV7-2	14	ASSFGGAGGGYEQY
TRBV4-3	13	ASSQRGSSTDTQY
TRBV28	12	ASSPPGFQETQY
TRBV19	14	ASSTLTSQGNTEAF
TRBV7-2	13	ASTLTGGGNTEAF
TRBV27	15	ASSSPSTTGGRYGYT
TRBV2	17	ASSEALGPGLAGIDTQY
TRBV15	14	ATSGELAGGTYEQY
TRBV6-1	13	ASRLQGRWSTEAF
TRBV30	15	AWSVLAGDGVHNEQF
TRBV28	14	ASSSYSGSGNTEAF
TRBV7-7	14	ASSLGLARGQETQY
TRBV6-6	13	ASSLFSGGTDTQY
TRBV18	12	ASSSRVDKGEQF
TRBV5-5	13	ASRPAPGEYNEQF
TRBV28	12	ASIPTDWNTEAF
TRBV7-9	13	ASSQRMTGNYGYT
TRBV15	13	ATSRGGQGADTQY
TRBV7-9	14	ASSHPTGGAQETQY
TRBV5-5	14	ASSLQAWSLTDTQY